This TCR beta chain derives from a study of control samples from healthy donors and cancer patients. The CDR3 is 17 residues long. From germline, CDR1 is LGHNA and CDR2 YNFKEQ. V was pared by 3 bases and J by 8 bases, with 22 bases between. Only in-frame clones appear in the TCRdb table, and some are missing; sequencing was by immunoSEQ multiplex PCR. The sample lists approximately 150,000 clones, around 88% seen once, with more than 1.5% in the top ten. This TCR was recovered from a man aged 18 to 29 in good health. The chain carries TRBV4-2 and TRBJ2-2; perhaps TRBD2 as D (7 bases). The specimen was blood. This CDR3 is CASSHDPRGPAGGELFF. The DNA for the CDR3 is TGTGCCAGCAGCCACGACCCGCGGGGGCCCGCCGGGGGGGAGCTGTTTTTT.